The sequence of this T cell receptor (beta chain) was determined in a study of cytomegalovirus exposure and HLA in healthy donors. Overall study context: For the approximately 400 genotyped donors, approximately 82% fell within the Caucasian-associated ancestry cluster. Study results and caveats: Rarity characterized most TCR sequences, yet some public TCRs appeared in many donors.

Germline assignment: CDR1 GTSNPN and CDR2 SVGIG (reference sequence). J was trimmed by 3 bases and V by 4 bases; bases with no gene match: 3. This CDR3 spans 13 amino acids. The PCR had 60 Vbeta and 13 Jbeta primers. Per the authors' pipeline: The authors later counted roughly 79 million unique TCR beta chains, some 9.9 million of them shared. This table comes from immunoSEQ multiplex PCR, and its TCRdb copy is limited to in-frame clones, with some not included. V and J calls and clone size follow that table, whereas D and trimming were derived from the DNA. The repertoire holds roughly 110,000 clones, with 60% to 85% as singletons. This clone was recorded only once. Its antigen is currently unknown.

The sequenced sample was PBMCs. The receptor was isolated from a woman aged 40 to 55 in good health and CMV-seropositive. The V gene is TRBV30, the J gene TRBJ1-5, with 7 bases matching TRBD1. The chain's CDR3 is CAWNTGVNQPQHF. The CDR3 coding sequence is TGTGCCTGGAACACAGGGGTCAATCAGCCCCAGCATTTT.